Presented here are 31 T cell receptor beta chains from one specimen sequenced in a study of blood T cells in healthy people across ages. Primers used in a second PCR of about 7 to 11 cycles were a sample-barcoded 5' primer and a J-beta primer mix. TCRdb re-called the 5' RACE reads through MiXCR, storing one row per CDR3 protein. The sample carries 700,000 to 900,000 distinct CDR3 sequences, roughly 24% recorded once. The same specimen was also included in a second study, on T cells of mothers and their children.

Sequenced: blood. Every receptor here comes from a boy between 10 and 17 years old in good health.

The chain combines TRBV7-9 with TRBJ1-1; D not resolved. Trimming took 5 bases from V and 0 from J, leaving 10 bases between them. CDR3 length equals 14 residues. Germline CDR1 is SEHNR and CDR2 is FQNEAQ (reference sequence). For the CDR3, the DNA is TGTGCCAGCAGCCCCTGGGAGGTGAACACTGAAGCTTTCTTT. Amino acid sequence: CASSPWEVNTEAFF.

CDR3 region: CASSATGGGGPQHF. The CDR3 DNA is TGTGCCAGCAGCGCCACAGGGGGCGGTGGGCCCCAGCATTTT. The rearrangement links TRBV9 to TRBJ1-5, with 9 bases aligning to TRBD1. Per the germline V gene, CDR1 is SGDLS and CDR2 is YYNGEE. The ends lost 3 bases at V and 9 bases at J; junction bases unmatched: 7. The CDR3 totals 14 residues.

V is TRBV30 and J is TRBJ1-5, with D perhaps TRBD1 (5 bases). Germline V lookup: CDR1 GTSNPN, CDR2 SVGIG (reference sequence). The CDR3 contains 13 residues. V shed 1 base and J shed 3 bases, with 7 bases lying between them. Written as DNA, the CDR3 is TGTGCCTGGAGTGGACAGTTCAATCAGCCCCAGCATTTT. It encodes CAWSGQFNQPQHF.

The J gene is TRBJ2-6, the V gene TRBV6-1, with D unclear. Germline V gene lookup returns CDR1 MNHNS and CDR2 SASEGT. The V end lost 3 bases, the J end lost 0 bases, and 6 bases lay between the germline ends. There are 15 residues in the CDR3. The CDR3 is CASSERDSGANVLTF. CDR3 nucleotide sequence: TGTGCCAGCAGTGAGCGAGACTCTGGGGCCAACGTCCTGACTTTC.

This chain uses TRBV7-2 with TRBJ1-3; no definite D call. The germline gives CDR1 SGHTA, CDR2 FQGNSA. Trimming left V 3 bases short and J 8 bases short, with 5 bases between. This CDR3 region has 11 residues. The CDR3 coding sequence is TGTGCCAGCAGCTTTTTGTACACCATATATTTT. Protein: CASSFLYTIYF.

The CDR3 sequence is CASSFGGAGYEQYF. The CDR3 region has the DNA TGTGCCAGCAGCTTTGGGGGCGCCGGCTACGAGCAGTACTTC. The V gene is TRBV7-9, the J gene TRBJ2-7; TRBD1 might be the D (6 bases). The CDR3 is made up of 14 amino acids. With 3 bases removed from V and 3 bases from J, the gap between germline ends came to 12 bases. Germline loops: CDR1 SEHNR, CDR2 FQNEAQ (reference sequence).

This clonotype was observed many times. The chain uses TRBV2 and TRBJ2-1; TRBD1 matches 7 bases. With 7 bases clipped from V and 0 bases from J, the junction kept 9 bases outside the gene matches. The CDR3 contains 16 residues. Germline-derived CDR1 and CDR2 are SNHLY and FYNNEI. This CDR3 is CASTRLQGSSYNEQFF. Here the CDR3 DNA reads TGTGCCAGCACGAGACTACAGGGGAGCTCCTACAATGAGCAGTTCTTC. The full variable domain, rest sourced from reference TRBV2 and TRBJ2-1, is EPEVTQTPSHQVTQMGQEVILRCVPISNHLYFYWYRQILGQKVEFLVSFYNNEISEKSEIFDDQFSVERPDGSNFTLKIRSTKLEDSAMYFCASTRLQGSSYNEQFFGPGTRLTVL.

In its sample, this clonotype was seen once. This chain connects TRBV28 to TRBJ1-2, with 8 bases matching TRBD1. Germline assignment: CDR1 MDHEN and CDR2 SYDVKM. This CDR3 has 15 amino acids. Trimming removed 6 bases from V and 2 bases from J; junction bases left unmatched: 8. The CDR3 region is CASRFQGAINYGYTF. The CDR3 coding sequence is TGTGCCAGCAGATTTCAGGGGGCTATCAACTATGGCTACACCTTC.

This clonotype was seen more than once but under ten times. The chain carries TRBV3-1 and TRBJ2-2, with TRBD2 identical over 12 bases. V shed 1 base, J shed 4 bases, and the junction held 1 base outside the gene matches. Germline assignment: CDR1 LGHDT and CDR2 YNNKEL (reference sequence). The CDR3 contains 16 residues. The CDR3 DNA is TGTGCCAGCAGCCAAGGGACTAGCGGGGCCACCGGGGAGCTGTTTTTT. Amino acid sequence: CASSQGTSGATGELFF.

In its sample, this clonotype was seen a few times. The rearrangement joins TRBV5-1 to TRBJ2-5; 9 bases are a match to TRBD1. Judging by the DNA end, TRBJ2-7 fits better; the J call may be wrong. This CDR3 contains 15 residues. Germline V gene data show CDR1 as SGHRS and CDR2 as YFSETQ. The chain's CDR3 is CASSMPGQGSYEQYF. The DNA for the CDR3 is TGCGCCAGCAGCATGCCGGGACAGGGCTCTTACGAGCAGTACTTC.

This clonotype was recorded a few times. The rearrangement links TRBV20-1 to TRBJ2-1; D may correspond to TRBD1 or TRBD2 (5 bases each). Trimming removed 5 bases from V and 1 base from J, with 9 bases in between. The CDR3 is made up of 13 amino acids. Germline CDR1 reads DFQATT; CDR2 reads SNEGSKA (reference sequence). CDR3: CSASWGSYNEQFF. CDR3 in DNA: TGCAGTGCTTCCTGGGGGTCCTACAATGAGCAGTTCTTC.

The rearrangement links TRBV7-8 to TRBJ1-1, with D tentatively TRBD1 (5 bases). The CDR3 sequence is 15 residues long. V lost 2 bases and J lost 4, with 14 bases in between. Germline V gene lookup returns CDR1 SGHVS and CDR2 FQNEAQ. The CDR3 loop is CASSLKGQGGTEAFF. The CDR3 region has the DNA TGTGCCAGCAGCTTAAAAGGTCAGGGAGGCACTGAAGCTTTCTTT.

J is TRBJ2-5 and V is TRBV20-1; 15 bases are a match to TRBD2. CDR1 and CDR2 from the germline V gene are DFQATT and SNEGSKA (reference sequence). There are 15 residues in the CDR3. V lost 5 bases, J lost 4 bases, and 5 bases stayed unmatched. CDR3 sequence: CSARGLAGGRETQYF. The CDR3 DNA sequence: TGCAGTGCTCGAGGACTAGCGGGGGGGCGAGAGACCCAGTACTTC.

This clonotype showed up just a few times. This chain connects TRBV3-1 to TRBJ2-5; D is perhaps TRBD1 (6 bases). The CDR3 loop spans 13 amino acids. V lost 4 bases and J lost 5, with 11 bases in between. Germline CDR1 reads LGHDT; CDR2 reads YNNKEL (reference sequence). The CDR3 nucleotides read TGTGCCAGCAGCCGGCAGGGGACGGAGACCCAGTACTTC. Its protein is CASSRQGTETQYF.

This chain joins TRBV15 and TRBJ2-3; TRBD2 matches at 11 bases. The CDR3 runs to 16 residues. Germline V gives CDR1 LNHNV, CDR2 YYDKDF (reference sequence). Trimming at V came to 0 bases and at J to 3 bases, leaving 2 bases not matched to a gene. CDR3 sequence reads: CATSRETSGVTDTQYF. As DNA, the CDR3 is TGTGCCACCAGCAGAGAGACTAGCGGGGTAACAGATACGCAGTATTTT.

The chain's CDR3 is CSARGTLNLQTEAFF. The CDR3 DNA is TGCAGTGCTAGAGGTACACTCAACCTGCAAACTGAAGCTTTCTTT. The chain combines TRBV20-1 with TRBJ1-1; D is unclear. The length of the CDR3 is 15 residues. Trimming shortened V by 1 base and J by 5 bases, and 17 bases separated the two germline ends. Germline-derived CDR1 and CDR2 are DFQATT and SNEGSKA (reference sequence).

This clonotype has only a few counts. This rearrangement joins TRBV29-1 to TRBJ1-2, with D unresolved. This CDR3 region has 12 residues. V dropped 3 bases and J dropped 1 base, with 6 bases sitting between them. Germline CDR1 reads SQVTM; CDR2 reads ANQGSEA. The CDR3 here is CSVERVNYGYTF. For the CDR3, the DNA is TGCAGCGTTGAGAGGGTTAACTATGGCTACACCTTC. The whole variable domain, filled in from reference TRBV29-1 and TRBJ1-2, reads SAVISQKPSRDICQRGTSLTIQCQVDSQVTMMFWYRQQPGQSLTLIATANQGSEATYESGFVIDKFPISRPNLTFSTLTVSNMSPEDSSIYLCSVERVNYGYTFGSGTRLTVV.

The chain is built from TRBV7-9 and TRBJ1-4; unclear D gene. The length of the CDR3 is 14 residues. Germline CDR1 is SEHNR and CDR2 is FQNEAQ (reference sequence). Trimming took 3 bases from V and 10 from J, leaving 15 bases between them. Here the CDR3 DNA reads TGTGCCAGCAGCTTCGGGAGCCAAGGCAGAAAACTGTTTTTT. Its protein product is CASSFGSQGRKLFF.

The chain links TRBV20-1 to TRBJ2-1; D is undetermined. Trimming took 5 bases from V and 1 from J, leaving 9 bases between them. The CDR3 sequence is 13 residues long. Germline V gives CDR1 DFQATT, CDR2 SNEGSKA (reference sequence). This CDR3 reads CSALGVSYNEQFF. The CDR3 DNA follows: TGCAGTGCTCTCGGTGTGTCCTACAATGAGCAGTTCTTC.

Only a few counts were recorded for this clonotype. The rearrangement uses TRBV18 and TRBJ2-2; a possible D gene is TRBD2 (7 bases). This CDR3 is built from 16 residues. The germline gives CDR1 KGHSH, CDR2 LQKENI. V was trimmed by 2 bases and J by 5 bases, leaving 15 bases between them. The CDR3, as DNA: TGTGCCAGCTCACCAAAGGGGGGGCTACGAACCGGGGAGCTGTTTTTT. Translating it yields CASSPKGGLRTGELFF.

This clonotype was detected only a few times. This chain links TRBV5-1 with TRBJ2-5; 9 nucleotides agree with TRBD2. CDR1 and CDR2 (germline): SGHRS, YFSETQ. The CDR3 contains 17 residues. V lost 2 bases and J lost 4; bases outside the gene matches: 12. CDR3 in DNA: TGCGCCAGCAGCTTTGGACTAGCGAGGATATTGGGAGAGACCCAGTACTTC. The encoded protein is CASSFGLARILGETQYF.

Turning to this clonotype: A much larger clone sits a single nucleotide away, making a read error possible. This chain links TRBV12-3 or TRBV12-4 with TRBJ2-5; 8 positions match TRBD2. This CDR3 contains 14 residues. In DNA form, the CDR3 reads TGTACCAGCAGGCGAACTAGCGGACAAGAGACCCAGTACTTC. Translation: CTSRRTSGQETQYF.

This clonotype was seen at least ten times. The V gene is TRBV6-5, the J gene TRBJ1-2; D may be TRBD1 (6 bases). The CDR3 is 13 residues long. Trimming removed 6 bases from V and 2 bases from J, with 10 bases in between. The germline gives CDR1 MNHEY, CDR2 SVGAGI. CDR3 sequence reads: CASSWGQNYGYTF. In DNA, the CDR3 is TGTGCCAGCAGCTGGGGGCAGAACTATGGCTACACCTTC.

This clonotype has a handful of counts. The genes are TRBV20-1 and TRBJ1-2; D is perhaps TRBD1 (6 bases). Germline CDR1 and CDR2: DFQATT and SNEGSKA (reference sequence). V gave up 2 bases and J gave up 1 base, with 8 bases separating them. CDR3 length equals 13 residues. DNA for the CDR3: TGCAGTGCTAGACGAGGGGGTAACTATGGCTACACCTTC. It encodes CSARRGGNYGYTF.

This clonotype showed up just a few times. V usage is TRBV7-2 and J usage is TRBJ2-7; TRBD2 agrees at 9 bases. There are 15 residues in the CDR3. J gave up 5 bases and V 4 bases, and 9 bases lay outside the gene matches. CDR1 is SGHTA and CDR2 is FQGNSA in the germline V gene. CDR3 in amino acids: CASSSGLASLHEQYF. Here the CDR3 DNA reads TGTGCCAGCAGCTCGGGACTAGCCAGCCTGCACGAGCAGTACTTC.

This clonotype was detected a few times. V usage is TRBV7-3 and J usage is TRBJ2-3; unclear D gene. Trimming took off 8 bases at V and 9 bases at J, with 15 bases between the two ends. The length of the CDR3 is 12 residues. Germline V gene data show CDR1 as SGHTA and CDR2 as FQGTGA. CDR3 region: CASGKFKRTQYF. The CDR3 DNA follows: TGTGCCAGCGGAAAATTCAAGAGAACGCAGTATTTT.

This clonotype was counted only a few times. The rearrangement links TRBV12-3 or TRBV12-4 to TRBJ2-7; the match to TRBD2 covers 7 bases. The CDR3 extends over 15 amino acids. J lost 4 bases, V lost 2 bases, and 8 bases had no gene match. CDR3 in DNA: TGTGCCAGCAGTTTACTCGGGGGGAAGGATTACGAGCAGTACTTC. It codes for CASSLLGGKDYEQYF.

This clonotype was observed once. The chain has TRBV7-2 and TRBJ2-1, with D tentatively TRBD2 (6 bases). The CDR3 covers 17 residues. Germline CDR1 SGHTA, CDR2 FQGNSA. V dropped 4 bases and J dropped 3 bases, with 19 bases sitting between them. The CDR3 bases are TGTGCCAGCAGCTATTTCGGCGGGGAGGCAGGCTACAATGAGCAGTTCTTC. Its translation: CASSYFGGEAGYNEQFF.

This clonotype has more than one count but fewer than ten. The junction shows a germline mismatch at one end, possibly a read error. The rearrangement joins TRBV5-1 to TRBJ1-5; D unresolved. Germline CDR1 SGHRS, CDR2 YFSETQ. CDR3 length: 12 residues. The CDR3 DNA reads TGCGCCAGCGGACCTACCGATCAGCCCCAGCGTTTT. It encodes CASGPTDQPQRF.

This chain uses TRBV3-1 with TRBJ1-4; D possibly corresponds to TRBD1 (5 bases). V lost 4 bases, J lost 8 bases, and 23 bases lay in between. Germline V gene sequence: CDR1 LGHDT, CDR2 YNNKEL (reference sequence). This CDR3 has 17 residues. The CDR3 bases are TGTGCCAGCAGCCCCAACTCGCAGGGCGGGCCGTTGGAAAAACTGTTTTTT. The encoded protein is CASSPNSQGGPLEKLFF.

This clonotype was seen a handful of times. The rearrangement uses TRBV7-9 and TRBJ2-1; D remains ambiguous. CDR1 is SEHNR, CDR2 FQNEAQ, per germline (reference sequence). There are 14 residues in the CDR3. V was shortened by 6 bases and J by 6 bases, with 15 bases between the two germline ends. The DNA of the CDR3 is TGTGCCAGCAGACCCTCAGGCATTTCCAATGAGCAGTTCTTC. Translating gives CASRPSGISNEQFF.